Following are 30 T cell receptor beta chains from one sample sequenced in a study of regulatory T cells in long-lasting Graves disease. Sample time point: persistent/refractory GD, antithyroid drugs over 5 years with positive TRAb. The TCR library was made from RNA extracted from PBMCs. HTBI primers from iRepertoire and Arm-PCR of CDR3 regions yielded the TCR beta libraries. MiXCR, applied by TCRdb to the multiplex PCR reads, yields one record per CDR3 protein. Of 400,000 or so distinct CDR3 sequences in the sample, less than 25% are singletons; the top ten hold roughly 20%. The material was peripheral blood mononuclear cells (PBMCs), obtained when the disease was refractory, from a patient treated with antithyroid drugs. Receptors originate from a female donor with Graves disease.

V gene TRBV30 combines with J gene TRBJ2-7, with 8 bases matching TRBD1. The CDR3 spans 15 residues. V shed 4 bases, J shed 5 bases, and the junction held 13 bases outside the gene matches. Germline loops: CDR1 GTSNPN, CDR2 SVGIG (reference sequence). CDR3 sequence (DNA): TGTGCCTGGAAGAGGCCCGGGACAGGCATCCACGAGCAGTACTTC. Translating gives CAWKRPGTGIHEQYF. The whole variable domain, filled in from reference TRBV30 and TRBJ2-7, reads SQTIHQWPATLVQPVGSPLSLECTVEGTSNPNLYWYRQAAGRGLQLLFYSVGIGQISSEVPQNLSASRPQDRQFILSSKKLLLSDSGFYLCAWKRPGTGIHEQYFGPGTRLTVT.

In its sample, this clonotype was seen many times. This chain connects TRBV28 to TRBJ2-2; no definite D call. From germline, CDR1 is MDHEN and CDR2 SYDVKM. The CDR3 has 14 amino acids. Trimming removed 4 bases at V and 7 bases at J, with 13 bases between. This CDR3 is CASSSLGQNGELFF. CDR3 coding DNA: TGTGCCAGCAGTTCCCTTGGGCAGAACGGGGAGCTGTTTTTT.

The sample holds a few counts of this clonotype. V usage is TRBV2 and J usage is TRBJ2-3, with D possibly being TRBD2 (6 bases). This CDR3 has 15 amino acids. V was clipped by 3 bases and J by 2 bases, with 12 bases between them. Germline V gene data show CDR1 as SNHLY and CDR2 as FYNNEI. CDR3 sequence: CASSERGAFTDTQYF. The CDR3 coding sequence is TGTGCCAGCAGTGAGCGCGGGGCCTTCACAGATACGCAGTATTTT.

This clonotype has ten or more counts. This chain connects TRBV27 to TRBJ1-2; 7 bases fit TRBD1. Trimming removed 6 bases from V and 8 bases from J; junction bases left unmatched: 12. CDR1 and CDR2 from the germline V gene are MNHEY and SMNVEV (reference sequence). The CDR3 spans 14 residues. CDR3 sequence: CASRPRQGLKGYTF. CDR3 nucleotide sequence: TGTGCCAGCAGACCTCGACAGGGTTTGAAAGGCTACACCTTC.

This clonotype was seen ten or more times. The chain is built from TRBV27 and TRBJ1-1; no firm D call. The germline V and J ends were trimmed by 6 bases and 0 bases, with 11 bases remaining between them. The CDR3 is made up of 14 amino acids. Per germline, CDR1 MNHEY and CDR2 SMNVEV (reference sequence). The CDR3 is CASSKRSMNTEAFF. For the CDR3, the DNA is TGTGCCAGCAGCAAGCGGTCCATGAACACTGAAGCTTTCTTT.

In regard to this clonotype: This may be a read error, as it is one base from a much larger clone. The rearrangement joins TRBV6-1 to TRBJ1-2; 9 bases map to TRBD1. The CDR3 consists of 14 residues. Germline lookup yields CDR1 MNHNS and CDR2 SASEGT. Germline trimming cut 8 bases from V and 9 bases from J; bases unmatched to any gene: 13. CDR3 DNA: TGTGCCAGCGGGGCACAGGGGGCTAAGGGTAGCTACACCTTC. Amino acid sequence: CASGAQGAKGSYTF.

DNA of the CDR3: TGCAGTGCTATTCCGCGGGCGGGCTACGAGCAGTACTTC. This gives the protein CSAIPRAGYEQYF. This chain links TRBV20-1 with TRBJ2-7; tentatively, D is TRBD2 (5 bases). The germline V gene has CDR1 DFQATT and CDR2 SNEGSKA (reference sequence). V was pared by 4 bases and J by 3 bases, with 13 bases between. The CDR3 sequence is 13 residues long.

This clonotype was seen ten or more times. This chain connects TRBV6-5 to TRBJ1-2; the D is unclear. Trimming shortened V by 0 bases and J by 0 bases, and 8 bases separated the two germline ends. The CDR3 extends over 15 amino acids. Per the germline V gene, CDR1 is MNHEY and CDR2 is SVGAGI. CDR3 nucleotide sequence: TGTGCCAGCAGTTACTCTAACACGGCTAACTATGGCTACACCTTC. Amino acid sequence: CASSYSNTANYGYTF.

This clonotype was detected many times. The chain recombines TRBV20-1 with TRBJ2-5, with D maybe TRBD1 (6 bases). V shed 8 bases and J shed 2 bases, with 18 bases lying between them. The CDR3 has 14 residues. CDR1 is DFQATT and CDR2 is SNEGSKA in the germline V gene (reference sequence). CDR3 in amino acids: CSSRGLDGQETQYF. CDR3 sequence (DNA): TGCAGTTCCAGGGGTCTCGACGGGCAAGAGACCCAGTACTTC.

The chain joins TRBV24-1 to TRBJ2-1, with 8 bases fitting TRBD2. The CDR3 consists of 15 residues. The trim removed 3 bases at V and 0 bases at J, leaving 0 bases unmatched. From germline, CDR1 is KGHDR and CDR2 SFDVKD. CDR3 in amino acids: CATSDSGGSYNEQFF. DNA for the CDR3: TGTGCCACCAGTGATAGCGGGGGCTCCTACAATGAGCAGTTCTTC.

Comments on this clonotype: One end of the junction is discordant with germline, which a read error may explain. The rearrangement links TRBV13 to TRBJ1-2; D remains ambiguous. The CDR3 contains 18 residues. From germline, CDR1 is PRHDT and CDR2 FYEKMQ (reference sequence). CDR3: CGSSLTDLAGNVRVGYTF. Here the CDR3 DNA reads TGTGGCAGCAGCTTAACGGATTTGGCGGGTAACGTGCGGGTCGGCTACACCTTC.

This clonotype was picked up a small number of times. This chain uses TRBV2 with TRBJ1-3; D is uncertain. Per the germline V gene, CDR1 is SNHLY and CDR2 is FYNNEI. V was cut by 2 bases and J by 11 bases, with 10 bases left in between. The CDR3 runs to 12 residues. This CDR3 is CASSETGSAIYF. The CDR3 region has the DNA TGTGCCAGCAGTGAAACTGGCAGCGCCATATATTTT. The full variable domain, its missing parts supplied by reference TRBV2 and TRBJ1-3, is EPEVTQTPSHQVTQMGQEVILRCVPISNHLYFYWYRQILGQKVEFLVSFYNNEISEKSEIFDDQFSVERPDGSNFTLKIRSTKLEDSAMYFCASSETGSAIYFGEGSWLTVV.

As DNA, the CDR3 is TGCGCCAGCAGCTCTCAGCCGCAGGGGGTTACAGATACGCAGTATTTT. This translates into CASSSQPQGVTDTQYF. The chain combines TRBV5-1 with TRBJ2-3; 7 bases align to TRBD1. CDR3 length equals 16 residues. From germline, CDR1 is SGHRS and CDR2 YFSETQ. V lost 3 bases to trimming and J lost 3 bases; unmatched junction nucleotides: 10.

This clonotype turned up a few times. The chain joins TRBV29-1 to TRBJ1-2, with D perhaps TRBD1 (6 bases). The germline V gene encodes CDR1 SQVTM and CDR2 ANQGSEA. The CDR3 is made up of 13 amino acids. Trimming took 7 bases from V and 8 from J, leaving 20 bases between them. CDR3 sequence (DNA): TGCAGCGCTTCCCGGGGGGCTGCTGACGGCTACACCTTC. As protein: CSASRGAADGYTF.

In this sample, this clonotype turned up many times. This chain links TRBV10-3 with TRBJ2-7, with no clear D. V was cut by 2 bases and J by 3 bases, with 5 bases left in between. There are 12 residues in the CDR3. The germline gives CDR1 ENHRY, CDR2 SYGVKD. In nucleotides, the CDR3 is TGTGCCATCAGTGAGGGTTTCTACGAGCAGTACTTC. Translation gives CAISEGFYEQYF.

This clonotype was counted many times. The chain combines TRBV28 with TRBJ1-1; 7 bases agree with TRBD1. Germline CDR1 MDHEN, CDR2 SYDVKM. The trim removed 6 bases at V and 1 base at J, leaving 2 bases unmatched. This CDR3 has 13 residues. The CDR3 sequence: CASRTGPNTEAFF. CDR3 bases: TGTGCCAGCAGGACAGGGCCGAACACTGAAGCTTTCTTT.

The chain uses TRBV4-2 and TRBJ1-1, with a weak D call TRBD1 (5 bases). The CDR3 consists of 15 residues. V was cut by 5 bases and J by 2 bases, with 15 bases left in between. CDR1 LGHNA and CDR2 YNFKEQ come from the germline V gene. CDR3 in DNA: TGTGCCAGCAGCACGGGGGTACCCTTTAACACTGAAGCTTTCTTT. It codes for CASSTGVPFNTEAFF.

In this sample, this clonotype turned up many times. The CDR3 loop is CASSLDSRGLAGGRETQYF. The CDR3 coding sequence is TGTGCCAGCAGCTTAGATTCCCGCGGACTAGCGGGAGGGAGAGAGACCCAGTACTTC. The V and J genes are TRBV11-1 and TRBJ2-5; 15 positions agree with TRBD2. The J segment lost 4 bases and the V segment lost 1 base, leaving 10 bases of the junction unmatched. The CDR3 sequence is 19 residues long. From germline, CDR1 is SGHAT and CDR2 FQDESV (reference sequence).

The chain joins TRBV4-3 to TRBJ2-7; TRBD1 is a possible D gene (6 bases). V shed 1 base and J shed 2 bases, with 15 bases lying between them. Germline values: CDR1 LGHNA, CDR2 YSLEER. This CDR3 spans 16 amino acids. CDR3 residues: CASSQGWIGGTYEQYF. The CDR3 DNA reads as TGCGCCAGCAGCCAAGGGTGGATAGGGGGAACCTACGAGCAGTACTTC.

This clonotype was detected a few times. The chain couples TRBV20-1 to TRBJ1-4; a possible D gene is TRBD1 (5 bases). CDR1 is DFQATT, CDR2 SNEGSKA, per germline (reference sequence). V dropped 5 bases and J dropped 8 bases, with 9 bases sitting between them. This CDR3 has 11 residues. The CDR3 nucleotides read TGCAGTGCTGGAGGGGAGGAAAAACTGTTTTTT. Translating gives CSAGGEEKLFF.

This clonotype came up many times. The V gene is TRBV12-3 or TRBV12-4, the J gene TRBJ1-1; D is perhaps TRBD1 (6 bases). Trimming took 3 bases from V and 1 from J, leaving 9 bases between them. This CDR3 contains 14 residues. The CDR3 bases are TGTGCCAGCAGTTTGACACAGGGGAACACTGAAGCTTTCTTT. Translating gives CASSLTQGNTEAFF.

This clonotype has at least ten counts. A junction end diverges from the germline sequence, so it may reflect a read error. The chain has TRBV5-1 and TRBJ1-1; D unclear. Germline values: CDR1 SGHRS, CDR2 YFSETQ. This CDR3 contains 14 residues. In DNA form, the CDR3 reads TGTGCCAGCAGCTTGGCGGGAACCCACACTGAAGCTTTCTTT. It translates to CASSLAGTHTEAFF.

The gene calls are TRBV20-1 and TRBJ1-5; a weak D match, TRBD1 (6 bases). CDR1 is DFQATT and CDR2 is SNEGSKA in the germline V gene (reference sequence). CDR3 size: 15 residues. The germline V and J ends were trimmed by 6 bases and 0 bases, with 15 bases remaining between them. Here the CDR3 reads CSAISGEYSNQPQHF. CDR3 nucleotide sequence: TGCAGTGCCATATCAGGGGAGTATAGCAATCAGCCCCAGCATTTT.

This clonotype has only a few counts. CDR3 bases: TGCGCCAGCAGCTTGGTCAGGGTGGCACAAGAGACCCAGTACTTC. Residues: CASSLVRVAQETQYF. The genes are TRBV5-1 and TRBJ2-5, with D tentatively TRBD1 (5 bases). Germline values: CDR1 SGHRS, CDR2 YFSETQ. V gave up 0 bases and J gave up 2 bases, with 11 bases separating them. This CDR3 is 15 amino acids long. The full variable domain, rest sourced from reference TRBV5-1 and TRBJ2-5, is KAGVTQTPRYLIKTRGQQVTLSCSPISGHRSVSWYQQTPGQGLQFLFEYFSETQRNKGNFPGRFSGRQFSNSRSEMNVSTLELGDSALYLCASSLVRVAQETQYFGPGTRLLVL.

The chain recombines TRBV7-9 with TRBJ1-1; 7 bases fit TRBD1. In germline, CDR1 is SEHNR, CDR2 FQNEAQ (reference sequence). Trimming took 0 bases from V and 4 from J; bases not matched to a gene: 8. This CDR3 region has 16 residues. CDR3 protein: CASSLARSAGGTEAFF. As DNA, the CDR3 is TGTGCCAGCAGCTTAGCAAGATCGGCAGGGGGCACTGAAGCTTTCTTT. Looking up the rest from reference TRBV7-9 and TRBJ1-1 gives the full variable domain: DTGVSQNPRHKITKRGQNVTFRCDPISEHNRLYWYRQTLGQGPEFLTYFQNEAQLEKSRLLSDRFSAERPKGSFSTLEIQRTEQGDSAMYLCASSLARSAGGTEAFFGQGTRLTVV.

The chain recombines TRBV12-3 or TRBV12-4 with TRBJ2-5, with unresolved D. The CDR3 is 13 residues long. V lost 3 bases to trimming and J lost 0 bases, with 5 bases between them. The CDR3 loop is CASSFEHQETQYF. The CDR3 DNA reads as TGTGCCAGCAGTTTCGAACACCAAGAGACCCAGTACTTC.

The chain links TRBV5-1 to TRBJ1-1; 7 positions match TRBD1. Trimming removed 4 bases from V and 5 bases from J; junction bases left unmatched: 8. Germline assignment: CDR1 SGHRS and CDR2 YFSETQ. The CDR3 runs 14 residues. The CDR3 region is CASSPGGAPTEAFF. CDR3 DNA sequence: TGCGCCAGCAGCCCAGGGGGGGCTCCGACTGAAGCTTTCTTT.

Many counts were recorded for this clonotype. The chain combines TRBV2 with TRBJ2-7; the D gene could be TRBD1 or TRBD2 (5 bases each). The V gene's germline CDR1 is SNHLY and CDR2 FYNNEI. The CDR3 extends over 15 amino acids. V was trimmed by 6 bases and J by 0 bases, leaving 15 bases between them. The CDR3 nucleotides are TGTGCCAGCAGAACCGGGACCGAGGACTCCTACGAGCAGTACTTC. Translation: CASRTGTEDSYEQYF.

This clonotype was counted at least ten times. The chain couples TRBV28 to TRBJ1-2; D is unclear. The germline V gene has CDR1 MDHEN and CDR2 SYDVKM. V was trimmed by 3 bases and J by 7 bases, leaving 15 bases between them. CDR3 length equals 14 residues. The CDR3 DNA is TGTGCCAGCAGTTTGTTGCCACAGTTGGGTGGCTACACCTTC. Translation: CASSLLPQLGGYTF.

This clonotype was observed at least ten times. The chain joins TRBV28 to TRBJ2-2; tentatively, D is TRBD2 (5 bases). Germline V gene data show CDR1 as MDHEN and CDR2 as SYDVKM. Trimming took 5 bases from V and 5 from J, leaving 15 bases between them. The CDR3 consists of 15 residues. The DNA of the CDR3 is TGTGCCAGCAGTCCGCCCCGGACGGGGACCGGGGAGCTGTTTTTT. Its translation: CASSPPRTGTGELFF.